These 17 T cell receptor beta chains were sequenced from one sample in a study of T cell repertoires in cytomegalovirus infection. TCRdb passed the reads through MiXCR, listing each CDR3 protein once. Seen here are 300,000 or so distinct CDR3 sequences, roughly 25% observed once, and the top ten hold about an eighth. For these receptors, no antigen is known. The specimen comprised cultured PBMCs, sampled from culture after CMV antigen stimulation. The receptors stem from a human donor in good health (CMV status not recorded). Some clones in this sample may be carry-over from other donors' samples.

This clonotype was counted a few times. CDR3 sequence: CASSLTDRVAETQYF. The CDR3 DNA sequence: TGCGCCAGCAGCCTTACGGACAGGGTAGCAGAGACCCAGTACTTC. The chain couples TRBV5-1 to TRBJ2-5; 8 nucleotides agree with TRBD1. The CDR3 runs to 15 residues. The germline CDR1 and CDR2 sequences are SGHRS and YFSETQ. Unmatched junction bases numbered 9, after V lost 4 bases and J lost 4 bases.

The chain combines TRBV19 with TRBJ2-7, with 8 bases identical to TRBD2. This CDR3 is built from 15 residues. From germline, CDR1 is LNHDA and CDR2 SQIVND (reference sequence). With V trimmed by 5 bases and J by 2 bases, 8 bases remained unmatched. Here the CDR3 DNA reads TGTGCCAGTAGTCCGTCGGGGGGGCACACCTACGAGCAGTACTTC. This encodes CASSPSGGHTYEQYF.

Written as DNA, the CDR3 is TGTGCCAGCAGCCAAGGGGGGGCGGGGAAAATTAGGAACACTGAAGCTTTCTTT. It translates to CASSQGGAGKIRNTEAFF. The rearrangement uses TRBV7-9 and TRBJ1-1; D might be TRBD1 (6 bases). There are 18 residues in the CDR3. Trimming shortened V by 5 bases and J by 1 base, and 23 bases separated the two germline ends. CDR1 and CDR2 (germline): SEHNR, FQNEAQ (reference sequence).

This clonotype was counted a single time. The chain recombines TRBV27 with TRBJ1-2; 7 bases fit TRBD1. The CDR3 is 14 amino acids. The germline CDR1 and CDR2 sequences are MNHEY and SMNVEV (reference sequence). Losses at the gene ends were 5 bases for V and 3 bases for J; bases not matched to a gene: 6. CDR3 residues: CASSPRQGYYGYTF. CDR3 nucleotides: TGTGCCAGCAGTCCCCGACAGGGTTACTATGGCTACACCTTC.

The rearrangement uses TRBV27 and TRBJ2-3; the D call may be TRBD1 or TRBD2 (5 bases each). CDR1 and CDR2 (germline): MNHEY, SMNVEV (reference sequence). The CDR3 totals 14 residues. V lost 3 bases and J lost 3, with 10 bases in between. The CDR3 spells CASSFRGATDTQYF. DNA for the CDR3: TGTGCCAGCAGTTTTCGAGGGGCAACAGATACGCAGTATTTT.

This clonotype was detected only a few times. This chain connects TRBV7-2 to TRBJ1-1; D might be TRBD1 (5 bases). This CDR3 has 15 residues. In germline, CDR1 is SGHTA, CDR2 FQGNSA. V lost 5 bases, J lost 2 bases, and 15 bases lay in between. The CDR3: CASSPSYRINTEAFF. In DNA, the CDR3 is TGTGCCAGCAGCCCCAGCTACAGGATTAACACTGAAGCTTTCTTT.

This clonotype was observed a few times. The chain carries TRBV27 and TRBJ1-5; D unresolved. CDR1 and CDR2 (germline): MNHEY, SMNVEV (reference sequence). The CDR3 spans 14 residues. Trimming cost V 1 base and J 4 bases, with 8 bases left between them. CDR3 nucleotides: TGTGCCAGCAGTTTATTTTTCGGTAATCAGCCCCAGCATTTT. Protein: CASSLFFGNQPQHF.

V is TRBV29-1 and J is TRBJ2-1, with 7 bases matching TRBD2. There are 14 residues in the CDR3. CDR1 SQVTM and CDR2 ANQGSEA come from the germline V gene. With 3 bases clipped from V and 8 bases from J, the junction kept 10 bases outside the gene matches. CDR3 DNA sequence: TGCAGCGTTGATGTGACTAGCTTGCCTCATGAGCAGTTCTTC. It yields the protein CSVDVTSLPHEQFF.

This clonotype was seen at least ten times. V is TRBV7-2 and J is TRBJ1-2, with a weak D call TRBD1 (6 bases). Germline-derived CDR1 and CDR2 are SGHTA and FQGNSA. V lost 6 bases and J lost 7, with 21 bases in between. The CDR3 has 15 amino acids. The DNA of the CDR3 is TGTGCCAGCAGTTCGAATACAGGGATCGTGCGTGGCTACACCTTC. It is translated as CASSSNTGIVRGYTF.

This clonotype was counted ten times or more. The chain joins TRBV7-2 to TRBJ2-3, with a possible D match to TRBD2 (5 bases). The germline gives CDR1 SGHTA, CDR2 FQGNSA. The V end was cut by 5 bases, the J end by 1 base, with 7 bases between. CDR3 length equals 13 residues. CDR3 sequence: CASSTGGTDTQYF. CDR3 coding DNA: TGTGCCAGCAGCACCGGGGGCACAGATACGCAGTATTTT.

The J gene is TRBJ2-3, the V gene TRBV7-2; D ambiguous. The V and J ends lost 8 bases and 2 bases respectively, with 8 bases between them. The CDR3 is made up of 12 amino acids. Looked up from germline, CDR1 is SGHTA and CDR2 is FQGNSA. The CDR3 loop is CASGRTTDTQYF. The CDR3 bases are TGTGCCAGCGGAAGGACCACAGATACGCAGTATTTT.

In this sample, this clonotype turned up many times. The V call is TRBV7-9, the J call TRBJ2-1; D is perhaps TRBD1 (5 bases). This CDR3 has 14 amino acids. Germline-derived CDR1 and CDR2 are SEHNR and FQNEAQ (reference sequence). The V end was cut by 1 base, the J end by 6 bases, with 10 bases between. CDR3 nucleotides: TGTGCCAGCAGCTTAGTAGCAGGGCCCAATGAGCAGTTCTTC. Translation: CASSLVAGPNEQFF.

This clonotype was seen ten or more times. The chain couples TRBV5-4 to TRBJ2-1; no clear D gene. CDR3 size: 12 residues. Germline V gene lookup returns CDR1 SGHNT and CDR2 YYREEE (reference sequence). V gave up 5 bases and J gave up 4 bases, with 7 bases separating them. Here the CDR3 reads CASSSIYNEQFF. The CDR3 nucleotides read TGTGCCAGCAGTTCTATTTACAATGAGCAGTTCTTC.

The gene calls are TRBV20-1 and TRBJ2-2; TRBD2 aligns across 9 bases. The CDR3 is 15 residues long. Germline V CDR1 and CDR2: DFQATT, SNEGSKA (reference sequence). Trimming took 6 bases from V and 3 from J; bases not matched to a gene: 8. The CDR3 protein is CSAPLAGDYTGELFF. CDR3 coding DNA: TGCAGTGCCCCTTTAGCGGGAGATTACACCGGGGAGCTGTTTTTT.

In this sample, this clonotype turned up a few times. J is TRBJ2-7 and V is TRBV4-2; 8 nucleotides line up with TRBD1. The CDR3 is 16 amino acids. Germline values: CDR1 LGHNA, CDR2 YNFKEQ. J gave up 7 bases and V 0 bases, and 11 bases lay outside the gene matches. CDR3 sequence: CASSQDPQGARGEQYF. The CDR3 coding sequence is TGTGCCAGCAGCCAAGATCCCCAGGGGGCAAGAGGGGAGCAGTACTTC.

The table lists this clonotype with a few counts. The chain uses TRBV29-1 and TRBJ2-5; D may match TRBD1 or TRBD2 (5 bases each). The V end lost 3 bases, the J end lost 3 bases, and 8 bases lay between the germline ends. This CDR3 spans 12 amino acids. Per germline, CDR1 SQVTM and CDR2 ANQGSEA. CDR3 DNA sequence: TGCAGCGTTGACAGGGACGAAGAGACCCAGTACTTC. Translation: CSVDRDEETQYF.

This chain connects TRBV6-2 or TRBV6-3 to TRBJ2-4; D is uncertain. This CDR3 region has 16 residues. CDR1 is MNHEY and CDR2 is SVGEGT in the germline V gene. Trimming left V 7 bases short and J 0 bases short, with 16 bases between. Written as DNA, the CDR3 is TGTGCCAGCACTCGGGCAGACGACCTAGCCAAAAACATTCAGTACTTC. This gives the protein CASTRADDLAKNIQYF.